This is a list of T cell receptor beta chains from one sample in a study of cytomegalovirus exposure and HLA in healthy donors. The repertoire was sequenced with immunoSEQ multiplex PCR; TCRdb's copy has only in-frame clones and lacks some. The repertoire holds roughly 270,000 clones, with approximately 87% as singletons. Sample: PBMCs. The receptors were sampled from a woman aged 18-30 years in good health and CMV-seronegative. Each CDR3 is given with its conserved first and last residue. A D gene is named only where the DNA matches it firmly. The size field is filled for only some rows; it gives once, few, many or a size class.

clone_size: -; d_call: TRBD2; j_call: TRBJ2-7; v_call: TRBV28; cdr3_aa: CASSFAGMGLAVLYEQYF; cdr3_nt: TGTGCCAGCAGTTTCGCGGGAATGGGACTAGCGGTACTCTACGAGCAGTACTTC
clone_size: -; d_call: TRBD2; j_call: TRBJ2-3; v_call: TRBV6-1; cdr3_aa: CASSEISGRGTDTQYF; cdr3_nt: TGTGCCAGCAGTGAAATCAGCGGGAGAGGGACAGATACGCAGTATTTT
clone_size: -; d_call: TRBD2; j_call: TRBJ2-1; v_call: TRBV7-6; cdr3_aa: CASSPASGRYIDEQFF; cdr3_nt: TGTGCCAGCAGCCCCGCTAGCGGGAGGTATATCGATGAGCAGTTCTTC
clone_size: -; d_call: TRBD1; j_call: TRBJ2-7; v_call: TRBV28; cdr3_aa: CASRPTRQGLHIIYEQYF; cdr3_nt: TGTGCCAGCAGGCCCACAAGACAGGGGTTACATATCATCTACGAGCAGTACTTC
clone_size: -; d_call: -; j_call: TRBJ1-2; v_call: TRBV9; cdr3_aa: CASSVGDTFYGYTF; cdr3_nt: TGTGCCAGCAGCGTGGGGGACACCTTCTATGGCTACACCTTC
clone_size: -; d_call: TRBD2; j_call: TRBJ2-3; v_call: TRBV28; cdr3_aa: CATAELAGVVGTDTQYF; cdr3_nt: TGTGCCACCGCGGAACTAGCGGGAGTGGTTGGCACAGATACGCAGTATTTT
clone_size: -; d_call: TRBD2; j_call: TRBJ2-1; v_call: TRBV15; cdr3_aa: CATSRTSGSYNEQFF; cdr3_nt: TGTGCCACCAGCAGGACTAGCGGGTCTTACAATGAGCAGTTCTTC
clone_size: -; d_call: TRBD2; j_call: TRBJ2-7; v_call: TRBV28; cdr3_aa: CASIDSGRDHEQYF; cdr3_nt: TGTGCCAGCATTGATAGCGGGAGGGATCACGAGCAGTACTTC
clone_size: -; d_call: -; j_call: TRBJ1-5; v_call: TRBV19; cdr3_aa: CASSIVGYSNQPQHF; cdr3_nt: TGTGCCAGTAGTATCGTCGGGTATAGCAATCAGCCCCAGCATTTT
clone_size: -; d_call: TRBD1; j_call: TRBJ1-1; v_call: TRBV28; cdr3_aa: CASSSRRDRRNTEAFF; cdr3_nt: TGTGCCAGCAGCTCTCGCAGGGACAGGAGGAACACTGAAGCTTTCTTT
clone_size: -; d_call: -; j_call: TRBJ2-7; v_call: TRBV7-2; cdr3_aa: CASSSYWTDKSVEQYF; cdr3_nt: TGTGCCAGCAGCTCATACTGGACAGATAAGTCCGTCGAGCAGTACTTC
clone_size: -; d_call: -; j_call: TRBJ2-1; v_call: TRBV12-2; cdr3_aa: CASRLESSGRSGEQFF; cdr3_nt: TGTGCAAGTCGCTTAGAGTCGAGCGGGAGGAGCGGTGAGCAGTTCTTC
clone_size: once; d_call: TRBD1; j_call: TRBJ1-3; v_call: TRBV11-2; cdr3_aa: CASSFRQGKGSGNTIYF; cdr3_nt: TGTGCCAGCAGCTTTAGACAGGGGAAGGGCTCTGGAAACACCATATATTTT
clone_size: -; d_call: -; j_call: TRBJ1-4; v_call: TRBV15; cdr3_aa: CATSSRRRGEKLFF; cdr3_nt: TGTGCCACCAGCTCCCGACGGAGGGGAGAAAAACTGTTTTTT
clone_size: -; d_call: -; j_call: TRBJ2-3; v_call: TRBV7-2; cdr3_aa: CASSLTVPTGTQYF; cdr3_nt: TGTGCCAGCAGCTTGACAGTCCCGACGGGTACGCAGTATTTT
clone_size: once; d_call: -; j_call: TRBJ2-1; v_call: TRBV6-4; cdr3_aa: CASSDSLQGPYNEQFF; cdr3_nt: TGTGCCAGCAGTGACTCCTTACAGGGACCCTACAATGAGCAGTTCTTC
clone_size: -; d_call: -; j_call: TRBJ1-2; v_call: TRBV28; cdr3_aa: CASSLTGTDYGYTF; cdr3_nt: TGTGCCAGCAGTTTAACCGGGACTGACTATGGCTACACCTTC
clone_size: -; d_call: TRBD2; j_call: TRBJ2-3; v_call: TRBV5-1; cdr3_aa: CASSLVRLAGLTDTQYF; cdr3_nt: TGCGCCAGCAGCTTGGTCCGACTAGCGGGGCTCACAGATACGCAGTATTTT
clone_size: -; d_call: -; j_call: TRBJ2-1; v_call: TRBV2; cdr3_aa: CASSVPSGGEQFF; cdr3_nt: TGTGCCAGCAGTGTACCCAGCGGAGGTGAGCAGTTCTTC
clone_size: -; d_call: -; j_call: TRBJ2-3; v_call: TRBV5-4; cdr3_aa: CASSSGLVSNTDTQYF; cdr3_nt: TGTGCCAGCAGCTCCGGACTTGTTAGCAACACAGATACGCAGTATTTT
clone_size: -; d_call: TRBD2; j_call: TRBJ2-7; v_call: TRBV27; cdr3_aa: CASRVTSDYEQYF; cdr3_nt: TGTGCCAGCAGAGTAACTAGCGACTACGAGCAGTACTTC
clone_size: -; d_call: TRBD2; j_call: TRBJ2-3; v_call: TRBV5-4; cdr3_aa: CASSLRLAASTDTQYF; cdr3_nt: TGTGCCAGCAGCTTGCGACTAGCGGCCAGCACAGATACGCAGTATTTT
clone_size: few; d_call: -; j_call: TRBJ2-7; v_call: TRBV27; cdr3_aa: CASRQSSYEQYF; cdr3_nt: TGTGCCAGCAGGCAGTCCTCCTACGAGCAGTACTTC
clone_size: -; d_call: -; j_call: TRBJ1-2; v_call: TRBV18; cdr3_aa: CASSPVPGDRHGYTF; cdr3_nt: TGTGCCAGCTCACCGGTGCCGGGAGACCGACATGGCTACACCTTC
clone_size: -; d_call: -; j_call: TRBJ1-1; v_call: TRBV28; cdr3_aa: CASSFQRANRNTEAFF; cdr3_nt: TGTGCCAGCAGTTTCCAGAGGGCCAACCGAAACACTGAAGCTTTCTTT
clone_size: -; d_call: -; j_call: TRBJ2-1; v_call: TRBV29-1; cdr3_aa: CSVREASYNEQFF; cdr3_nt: TGCAGCGTCAGGGAGGCCTCCTACAATGAGCAGTTCTTC
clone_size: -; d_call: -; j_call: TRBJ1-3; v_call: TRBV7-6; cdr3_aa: CASRSGRGSGNTIYF; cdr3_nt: TGTGCCAGCAGATCAGGACGGGGCTCTGGAAACACCATATATTTT
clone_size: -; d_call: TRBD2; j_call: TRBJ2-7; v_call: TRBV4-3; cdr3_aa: CASSQVAGVPTYEQYF; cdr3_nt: TGCGCCAGCAGCCAAGTAGCGGGGGTCCCTACCTACGAGCAGTACTTC
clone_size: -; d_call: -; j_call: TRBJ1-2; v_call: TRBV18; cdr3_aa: CASSPTGTVNYGYTF; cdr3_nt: TGTGCCAGCTCACCAACAGGGACGGTCAACTATGGCTACACCTTC
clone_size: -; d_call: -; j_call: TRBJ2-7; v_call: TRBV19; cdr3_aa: CASSMGYAGIYEQYF; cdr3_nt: TGTGCCAGTAGTATGGGTTACGCGGGGATCTACGAGCAGTACTTC
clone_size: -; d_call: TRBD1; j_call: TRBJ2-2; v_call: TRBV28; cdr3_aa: CASSAQGVSANTGELFF; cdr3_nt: TGTGCCAGCAGTGCACAGGGGGTTTCGGCGAACACCGGGGAGCTGTTTTTT
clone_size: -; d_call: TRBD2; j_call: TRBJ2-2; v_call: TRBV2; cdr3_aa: CASSETGRALPTGELFF; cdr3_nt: TGTGCCAGCAGTGAGACCGGGAGGGCCCTACCCACCGGGGAGCTGTTTTTT
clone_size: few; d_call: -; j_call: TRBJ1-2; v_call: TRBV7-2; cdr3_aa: CASSLGGMVVYGYTF; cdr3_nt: TGTGCCAGCAGCTTAGGCGGGATGGTGGTCTATGGCTACACCTTC
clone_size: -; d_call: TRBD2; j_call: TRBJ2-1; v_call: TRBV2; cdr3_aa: CASRDSSGLAFSPFF; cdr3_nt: TGTGCCAGCAGGGATTCTAGCGGACTCGCCTTCTCCCCGTTCTTC
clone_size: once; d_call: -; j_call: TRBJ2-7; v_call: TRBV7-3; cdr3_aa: CASSLKAGSGSEQYF; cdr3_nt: TGTGCCAGCAGCTTAAAGGCCGGGTCCGGTTCCGAGCAGTACTTC
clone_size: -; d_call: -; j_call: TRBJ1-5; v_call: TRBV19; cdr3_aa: CASSKPQHF; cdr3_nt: TGTGCCAGTAGCAAACCCCAGCATTTT
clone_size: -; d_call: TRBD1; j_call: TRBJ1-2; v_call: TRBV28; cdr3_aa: CASSLAGQGSGYTF; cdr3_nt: TGTGCCAGCAGTTTAGCGGGACAGGGTAGTGGCTACACCTTC
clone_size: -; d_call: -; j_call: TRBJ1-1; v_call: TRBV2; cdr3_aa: CASRRDTEAFF; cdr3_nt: TGTGCCAGCCGCAGGGACACTGAAGCTTTCTTT
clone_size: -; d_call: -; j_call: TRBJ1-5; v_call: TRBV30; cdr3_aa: CAWSVGSGTGSQQF; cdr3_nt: -
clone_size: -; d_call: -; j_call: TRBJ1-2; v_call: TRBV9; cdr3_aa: CASSVNSRVANYGYTF; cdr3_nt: TGTGCCAGCAGCGTAAACTCTCGGGTAGCTAACTATGGCTACACCTTC
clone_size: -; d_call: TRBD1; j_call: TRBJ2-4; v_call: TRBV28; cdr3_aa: CASSLDRALVIQYF; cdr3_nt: TGTGCCAGCAGTTTAGACAGGGCCTTGGTCATTCAGTACTTC
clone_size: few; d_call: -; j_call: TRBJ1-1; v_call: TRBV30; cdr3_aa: CAWSVPTEAFF; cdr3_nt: TGTGCCTGGAGTGTCCCAACTGAAGCTTTCTTT
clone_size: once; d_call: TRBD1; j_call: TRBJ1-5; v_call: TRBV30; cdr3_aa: CAWSVRKRDRGGYSNQPQHF; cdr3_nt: TGTGCCTGGAGTGTAAGAAAACGGGACAGGGGGGGATATAGCAATCAGCCCCAGCATTTT
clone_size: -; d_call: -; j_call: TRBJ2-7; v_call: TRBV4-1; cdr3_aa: CASSQERGGSYEQYF; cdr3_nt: TGCGCCAGCAGCCAAGAGAGGGGGGGAAGCTACGAGCAGTACTTC
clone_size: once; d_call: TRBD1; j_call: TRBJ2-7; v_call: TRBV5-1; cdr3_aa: CASSWDRGTYEQYF; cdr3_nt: TGCGCCAGCAGCTGGGACAGGGGAACGTACGAGCAGTACTTC
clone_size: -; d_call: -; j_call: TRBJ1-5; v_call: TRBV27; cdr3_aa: CASSLRVNQPQHF; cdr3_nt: TGTGCCAGCAGTTTGAGGGTAAATCAGCCCCAGCATTTT
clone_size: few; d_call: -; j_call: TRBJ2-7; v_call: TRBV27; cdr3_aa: CASARYQYEQYF; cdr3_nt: TGTGCCAGCGCTAGGTACCAATACGAGCAGTACTTC
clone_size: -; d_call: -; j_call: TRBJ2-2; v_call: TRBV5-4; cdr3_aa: CASSLREANTGELFF; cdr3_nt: TGTGCCAGCAGCTTGAGGGAGGCGAACACCGGGGAGCTGTTTTTT
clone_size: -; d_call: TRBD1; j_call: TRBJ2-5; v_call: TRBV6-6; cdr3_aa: CASRHRQGARETQYF; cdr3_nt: TGTGCCAGCAGACACAGACAGGGGGCGCGGGAGACCCAGTACTTC
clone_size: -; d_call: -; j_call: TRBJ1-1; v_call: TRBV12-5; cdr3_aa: CASGLAVGGATEAFF; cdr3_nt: TGTGCTAGTGGTTTGGCCGTCGGAGGGGCAACTGAAGCTTTCTTT
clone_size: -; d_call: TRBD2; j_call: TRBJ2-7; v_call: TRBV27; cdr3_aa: CASSSGLAGAYEQYF; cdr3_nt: TGTGCCAGCAGTTCTGGACTAGCGGGGGCCTACGAGCAGTACTTC
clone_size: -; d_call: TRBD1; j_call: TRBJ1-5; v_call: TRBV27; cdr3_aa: CASSPQGTNNQPQHF; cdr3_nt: TGTGCCAGCAGTCCACAGGGGACAAACAATCAGCCCCAGCATTTT